Below are 31 T cell receptor beta chains sequenced from a single sample in a study of ipilimumab plus nivolumab after autologous stem cell transplantation. Only in-frame clones appear in the TCRdb table, and some are missing; sequencing was by immunoSEQ multiplex PCR. The sample has approximately 20,000 clones; roughly 74% are singletons. Sequencing was performed on PBMCs, taken in a trial of ipilimumab plus nivolumab as post-transplant consolidation. These receptors originate from a male donor with diffuse large B-cell lymphoma.

The sample holds a few counts of this clone. V gene TRBV7-6 combines with J gene TRBJ2-3, with 8 bases aligning to TRBD1. The CDR3 runs 14 residues. J gave up 4 bases and V 3 bases, and 3 bases lay outside the gene matches. Germline loops: CDR1 SGHVS, CDR2 FNYEAQ. The CDR3 spells CASSLDRVADTQYF. The CDR3 nucleotides are TGTGCCAGCAGCTTGGACAGGGTTGCAGATACGCAGTATTTT.

The CDR3 DNA is TGTGCCAGCAGCTTCCCCAGCGGGGAAGAGACCCAGTACTTC. It yields the protein CASSFPSGEETQYF. V and J are TRBV11-3 and TRBJ2-5, with 7 bases aligning to TRBD2. The V segment lost 3 bases and the J segment 3 bases; nucleotides outside the gene matches: 4. The CDR3 runs to 14 residues. Germline V gene data show CDR1 as SGHNT and CDR2 as YENEEA.

This CDR3 is CASSSTNQNEQYF. The CDR3 DNA is TGTGCCAGCAGCTCGACCAATCAGAACGAGCAGTACTTC. The J gene is TRBJ2-7, the V gene TRBV5-4, with no clear D. This CDR3 contains 13 residues. CDR1 and CDR2 from the germline V gene are SGHNT and YYREEE (reference sequence). Trimming took off 3 bases at V and 5 bases at J, with 12 bases between the two ends.

This chain uses TRBV19 with TRBJ2-2, with TRBD1 matching over 10 bases. CDR1 and CDR2 from the germline V gene are LNHDA and SQIVND (reference sequence). This CDR3 comprises 17 residues. Trimming at V came to 5 bases and at J to 7 bases, leaving 13 bases not matched to a gene. The CDR3 protein is CASSPTDRGEYGGELFF. The CDR3 region has the DNA TGTGCCAGTAGTCCGACGGACAGGGGGGAATACGGCGGGGAGCTGTTTTTT.

This chain links TRBV30 with TRBJ2-2; tentative D call: TRBD1 (5 bases). Germline assignment: CDR1 GTSNPN and CDR2 SVGIG (reference sequence). V was pared by 3 bases and J by 7 bases, with 18 bases between. CDR3 size: 15 residues. The CDR3 loop reads CAWRDTRQTHGELFF. CDR3 nucleotides: TGTGCCTGGAGGGACACCCGCCAAACGCACGGGGAGCTGTTTTTT.

The CDR3 nucleotides read TGTGCCAGCAGTGAAGGGACCGTGGGCGAGCAGTACTTC. Its protein is CASSEGTVGEQYF. The chain has TRBV2 and TRBJ2-7; D not certain. This CDR3 comprises 13 residues. Germline V CDR1 and CDR2: SNHLY, FYNNEI. The V end lost 1 base, the J end lost 6 bases, and 10 bases lay between the germline ends.

V usage is TRBV5-1 and J usage is TRBJ1-2; 9 bases agree with TRBD1. The trim removed 4 bases at V and 6 bases at J, leaving 7 bases unmatched. In germline, CDR1 is SGHRS, CDR2 YFSETQ. The CDR3 runs 14 residues. The CDR3 here is CASSLGQGSDGYTF. The CDR3 nucleotides read TGCGCCAGCAGCCTGGGACAGGGTTCCGATGGCTACACCTTC.

This clone is judged medium-sized. V is TRBV6-1 and J is TRBJ1-2; D might be TRBD1 (5 bases). CDR1 is MNHNS, CDR2 SASEGT, per germline. The germline V and J ends were trimmed by 4 bases and 2 bases, with 8 bases remaining between them. The CDR3 is 13 residues long. The CDR3 DNA sequence: TGTGCCAGCAGTGGGTGGGGGAACTATGGCTACACCTTC. Its translation is CASSGWGNYGYTF.

This clone appeared a single time. The junction differs from germline at one of its ends, possibly a read error. This chain connects TRBV4-1 to TRBJ2-1, with 10 bases that match TRBD2. The CDR3 runs to 16 residues. Per germline, CDR1 MGHRA and CDR2 YSYEKL. The CDR3 region is CASSHSGGSLYNEQFF. The DNA for the CDR3 is TGTGCCAGCAGCCATAGCGGGGGGTCCCTCTACAATGAGCAGTTCTTC.

The J gene is TRBJ2-1, the V gene TRBV4-1; no firm D call. Germline V lookup: CDR1 MGHRA, CDR2 YSYEKL. CDR3 length: 14 residues. Trimming shortened V by 0 bases and J by 4 bases, and 7 bases separated the two germline ends. In DNA, the CDR3 is TGCGCCAGCAGCCAAGAACAACCATACAATGAGCAGTTCTTC. Encoded protein: CASSQEQPYNEQFF.

This clone was detected a few times. This chain uses TRBV13 with TRBJ2-3; tentatively, D is TRBD1 (6 bases). The V end lost 5 bases, the J end lost 4 bases, and 19 bases lay between the germline ends. The CDR3 covers 16 residues. The V gene's germline CDR1 is PRHDT and CDR2 FYEKMQ (reference sequence). Written as DNA, the CDR3 is TGTGCCAGCAGCGGTGGAGTAGGGGGTGGCGCAGATACGCAGTATTTT. Its protein product is CASSGGVGGGADTQYF.

This chain connects TRBV5-1 to TRBJ1-1, with D perhaps TRBD1 (5 bases). Per germline, CDR1 SGHRS and CDR2 YFSETQ. Trimming shortened V by 2 bases and J by 4 bases, and 15 bases separated the two germline ends. This CDR3 region has 15 residues. The DNA of the CDR3 is TGCGCCAGCAGCTTTATCGGGGCAGTAGGCACTGAAGCTTTCTTT. Translated: CASSFIGAVGTEAFF. The whole variable domain, filled in from reference TRBV5-1 and TRBJ1-1, reads KAGVTQTPRYLIKTRGQQVTLSCSPISGHRSVSWYQQTPGQGLQFLFEYFSETQRNKGNFPGRFSGRQFSNSRSEMNVSTLELGDSALYLCASSFIGAVGTEAFFGQGTRLTVV.

This chain connects TRBV5-4 to TRBJ2-7, with TRBD1 matching over 9 bases. Germline V gene lookup returns CDR1 SGHNT and CDR2 YYREEE (reference sequence). V was clipped by 3 bases and J by 6 bases; unmatched bases: 10. This CDR3 contains 15 residues. CDR3 loop: CASSSGTGRSREQYF. The CDR3 DNA sequence: TGTGCCAGCAGCTCCGGGACAGGGAGGTCGCGCGAGCAGTACTTC. Filled out from reference TRBV5-4 and TRBJ2-7, the complete variable domain reads ETGVTQSPTHLIKTRGQQVTLRCSSQSGHNTVSWYQQALGQGPQFIFQYYREEENGRGNFPPRFSGLQFPNYSSELNVNALELDDSALYLCASSSGTGRSREQYFGPGTRLTVT.

The chain uses TRBV7-8 and TRBJ1-2; D may be TRBD1 (5 bases). Looked up from germline, CDR1 is SGHVS and CDR2 is FQNEAQ. This CDR3 has 13 residues. The V and J ends lost 5 bases and 4 bases respectively, with 11 bases between them. CDR3 sequence (DNA): TGTGCCAGCAGCCTTGGGACCGTCTATGGCTACACCTTC. It is translated as CASSLGTVYGYTF.

This clone was detected a few times. The V gene is TRBV7-9, the J gene TRBJ1-2, with D uncertain. The germline gives CDR1 SEHNR, CDR2 FQNEAQ (reference sequence). This CDR3 is built from 14 residues. Trimming left V 1 base short and J 8 bases short, with 14 bases between. CDR3 nucleotide sequence: TGTGCCAGCAGCTTAGAAACTACAAGCCGGGGCTACACCTTC. Residues: CASSLETTSRGYTF.

By proportion, this clone is medium-sized. V is TRBV6-1 and J is TRBJ2-7; the D gene could be TRBD1 or TRBD2 (5 bases each). The CDR3 is 14 residues long. Looked up from germline, CDR1 is MNHNS and CDR2 is SASEGT. V gave up 4 bases and J gave up 2 bases, with 12 bases separating them. CDR3 in amino acids: CASSASVGPYEQYF. CDR3 bases: TGTGCCAGCAGTGCCTCTGTGGGACCCTACGAGCAGTACTTC.

The V call is TRBV11-3, the J call TRBJ1-2; D is uncertain. From germline, CDR1 is SGHNT and CDR2 YENEEA. V was cut by 2 bases and J by 5 bases, with 9 bases left in between. This CDR3 contains 13 residues. CDR3 nucleotide sequence: TGTGCCAGCAGCTTAATAAACGAATATGGCTACACCTTC. Translation gives CASSLINEYGYTF.

J is TRBJ1-1 and V is TRBV7-2, with D uncertain. Germline V gene sequence: CDR1 SGHTA, CDR2 FQGNSA. CDR3 length: 15 amino acids. Trimming removed 1 base from V and 3 bases from J, with 12 bases in between. The CDR3 DNA reads as TGTGCCAGCAGCTTAGAATCTCGAAGTGACACTGAAGCTTTCTTT. Its translation: CASSLESRSDTEAFF.

This chain links TRBV9 with TRBJ2-1, with D possibly being TRBD2 (5 bases). The length of the CDR3 is 17 residues. Per germline, CDR1 SGDLS and CDR2 YYNGEE. V was shortened by 3 bases and J by 0 bases, with 16 bases between the two germline ends. CDR3 in amino acids: CASSASGSASSYNEQFF. DNA for the CDR3: TGTGCCAGCAGCGCCTCTGGGAGCGCGAGCTCCTACAATGAGCAGTTCTTC.

The CDR3 DNA is TGTGCCAGCAGCCCCCCGTGGGATTTGGGCGAGCAGTACTTC. Protein sequence: CASSPPWDLGEQYF. The chain links TRBV11-2 to TRBJ2-7; D remains unclear. The CDR3 is made up of 14 amino acids. The ends were cut back, 5 bases at V and 6 bases at J, with 17 bases in the middle. Per the germline V gene, CDR1 is SGHAT and CDR2 is FQNNGV.

The chain uses TRBV9 and TRBJ2-7; D call uncertain. Trimming cost V 3 bases and J 3 bases, with 13 bases left between them. Looked up from germline, CDR1 is SGDLS and CDR2 is YYNGEE. This CDR3 spans 14 amino acids. CDR3 coding DNA: TGTGCCAGCAGCGCGGACGCGGAAATCTACGAGCAGTACTTC. It encodes CASSADAEIYEQYF.

The chain joins TRBV7-9 to TRBJ1-3; D unresolved. Trimming pared 1 base from V and 0 bases from J, leaving 13 bases between. CDR3 length equals 17 residues. From germline, CDR1 is SEHNR and CDR2 FQNEAQ (reference sequence). CDR3 residues: CASSLVPVVGSGNTIYF. DNA for the CDR3: TGTGCCAGCAGCTTAGTTCCGGTGGTTGGCTCTGGAAACACCATATATTTT.

V and J are TRBV5-1 and TRBJ2-3; possible D gene TRBD2, 7 bases. V was cut by 4 bases and J by 2 bases, with 17 bases left in between. Germline CDR1 and CDR2: SGHRS and YFSETQ. The CDR3 runs to 16 residues. This CDR3 is CASSKARGGDTDTQYF. The CDR3 DNA reads TGCGCCAGCAGCAAGGCTAGGGGGGGCGACACAGATACGCAGTATTTT.

This rearrangement joins TRBV7-8 to TRBJ2-3, with a tentative D call TRBD2 (6 bases). The CDR3 loop spans 16 amino acids. Trimming left V 5 bases short and J 5 bases short, with 20 bases between. Germline V gene data show CDR1 as SGHVS and CDR2 as FQNEAQ. For the CDR3, the DNA is TGTGCCAGCAGCCCATTAGGAGGGGAAGATAGAGATACGCAGTATTTT. It is translated as CASSPLGGEDRDTQYF.

The chain carries TRBV11-1 and TRBJ2-7, with D maybe TRBD1 (6 bases). Looked up from germline, CDR1 is SGHAT and CDR2 is FQDESV (reference sequence). The CDR3 consists of 13 residues. Trimming took off 4 bases at V and 5 bases at J, with 12 bases between the two ends. This chain's CDR3 is CASSSSGVNEQYF. The CDR3 region has the DNA TGTGCCAGCAGCTCTTCAGGGGTCAACGAGCAGTACTTC.

This chain links TRBV14 with TRBJ1-4; 9 nucleotides align to TRBD1. The V segment lost 4 bases and the J segment 7 bases; nucleotides outside the gene matches: 4. Germline CDR1 is SGHDN and CDR2 is FVKESK. The CDR3 sequence is 14 residues long. CDR3 sequence: CASSRDRVGEKLFF. DNA of the CDR3: TGTGCCAGCAGCCGGGACAGGGTCGGTGAAAAACTGTTTTTT. The full variable domain, in which reference TRBV14 and TRBJ1-4 provide the parts outside the CDR3, is EAGVTQFPSHSVIEKGQTVTLRCDPISGHDNLYWYRRVMGKEIKFLLHFVKESKQDESGMPNNRFLAERTGGTYSTLKVQPAELEDSGVYFCASSRDRVGEKLFFGSGTQLSVL.

As for this clone: Germline and junction disagree at one end, which may indicate a read error. The chain links TRBV7-7 to TRBJ2-5, with 9 bases that match TRBD1. The CDR3 runs 16 residues. Germline V CDR1 and CDR2: SSHAT, FNYEAQ (reference sequence). The CDR3 sequence is CASSLGGTGRQETQYF. The CDR3 DNA is TGTGCTAGCAGCTTAGGGGGGACAGGGCGGCAAGAGACCCAGTACTTC.

The chain employs TRBV7-2 and TRBJ2-7, with D possibly TRBD1 on 5 matching bases. The CDR3 is 12 amino acids. Germline assignment: CDR1 SGHTA and CDR2 FQGNSA. V was cut by 3 bases and J by 5 bases, with 8 bases left in between. CDR3 nucleotide sequence: TGTGCCAGCAGCTTTGAAGGGGACGAGCAGTACTTC. It specifies CASSFEGDEQYF.

The chain couples TRBV28 to TRBJ2-5; possible D gene TRBD1, 6 bases. The V gene lost 7 bases and the J gene lost 4 bases, with 16 bases spanning the gap. There are 14 residues in the CDR3. Germline CDR1 is MDHEN and CDR2 is SYDVKM. The CDR3 region has the DNA TGTGCCAGCAACGCGAATAACAGGGTAGAGACCCAGTACTTC. Translating gives CASNANNRVETQYF.

The chain recombines TRBV9 with TRBJ2-1, with D perhaps matching TRBD2 (6 bases). CDR3 size: 18 residues. The germline CDR1 and CDR2 sequences are SGDLS and YYNGEE. The V end was cut by 3 bases, the J end by 2 bases, with 21 bases between. CDR3 bases: TGTGCCAGCAGCGGCAAGCCCGGGGGTCAGATGCCCTACAATGAGCAGTTCTTC. This gives the protein CASSGKPGGQMPYNEQFF.

The V gene is TRBV7-3, the J gene TRBJ2-1; 12 bases fit TRBD2. CDR3 size: 18 residues. The V and J ends lost 5 bases and 10 bases, in that order; junction bases with no gene match: 18. CDR1 is SGHTA, CDR2 FQGTGA, per germline. The CDR3 DNA is TGTGCCAGCAGCCCGACTAGCGGGGGCCGCTCAAGTTCGGAAGAGCAGTTCTTC. It yields the protein CASSPTSGGRSSSEEQFF.